Relative to its sample, the clone carrying this T cell receptor (beta chain) is medium-sized (0.01 to 0.1%). What it binds is not known. Noted time point: sample taken at primary tumor resection. Germline V CDR1 and CDR2: SGHTA, FQGNSA. The CDR3 loop spans 9 amino acids. Between the trimmed V and J ends, which lost 9 bases and 6 bases, there was a span of 6 bases. These data belong to a study of spatial heterogeneity in lung cancer. Study-level findings and limits: Counts of expanded intratumoral alpha and beta TCRs tracked tumor mutation counts.

TCRdb called the 5' RACE reads again in MiXCR, with one record for every CDR3 protein. The table has approximately 7,800 distinct CDR3 sequences, about 8% seen once; the top ten hold over 4%. The genes are TRBV7-2 and TRBJ2-7; D ambiguous. This receptor was identified in a male donor with early-stage non-small cell lung cancer. The sequencing used lung tumor tissue, collected at surgery. CDR3 protein: CARPAEQYF. The CDR3 coding sequence is TGTGCCAGGCCAGCCGAGCAGTACTTC.